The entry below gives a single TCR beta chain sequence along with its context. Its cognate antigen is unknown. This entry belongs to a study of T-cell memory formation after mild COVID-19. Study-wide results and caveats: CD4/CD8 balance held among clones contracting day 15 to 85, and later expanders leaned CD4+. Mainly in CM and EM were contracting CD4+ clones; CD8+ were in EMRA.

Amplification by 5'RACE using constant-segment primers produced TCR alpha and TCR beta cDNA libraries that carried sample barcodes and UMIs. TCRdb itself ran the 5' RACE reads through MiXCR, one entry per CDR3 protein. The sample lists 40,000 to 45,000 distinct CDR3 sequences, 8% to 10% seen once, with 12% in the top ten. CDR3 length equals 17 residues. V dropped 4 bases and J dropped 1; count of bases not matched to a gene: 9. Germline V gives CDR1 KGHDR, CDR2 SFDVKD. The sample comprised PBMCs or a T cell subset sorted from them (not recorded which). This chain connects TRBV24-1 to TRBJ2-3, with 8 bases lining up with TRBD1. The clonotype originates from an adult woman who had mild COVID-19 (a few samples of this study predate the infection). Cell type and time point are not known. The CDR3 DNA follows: TGTGCCACCAGTGACCCACAGGGGGATCGGCGCACAGATACGCAGTATTTT. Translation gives CATSDPQGDRRTDTQYF.